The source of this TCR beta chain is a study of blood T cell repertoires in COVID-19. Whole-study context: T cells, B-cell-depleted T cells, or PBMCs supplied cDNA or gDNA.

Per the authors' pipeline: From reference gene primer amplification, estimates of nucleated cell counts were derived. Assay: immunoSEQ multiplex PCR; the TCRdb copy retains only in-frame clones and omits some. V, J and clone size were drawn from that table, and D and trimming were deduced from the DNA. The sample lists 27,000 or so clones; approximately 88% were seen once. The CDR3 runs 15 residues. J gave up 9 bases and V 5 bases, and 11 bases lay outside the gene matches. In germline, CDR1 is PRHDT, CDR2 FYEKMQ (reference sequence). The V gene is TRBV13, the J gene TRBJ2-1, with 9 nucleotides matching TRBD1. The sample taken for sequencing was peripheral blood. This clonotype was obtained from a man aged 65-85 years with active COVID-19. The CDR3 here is CASSTGQGRSAEQFF. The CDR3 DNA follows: TGTGCCAGCAGCACCGGACAGGGGAGAAGCGCTGAGCAGTTCTTC. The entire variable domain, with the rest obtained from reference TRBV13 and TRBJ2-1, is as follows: AAGVIQSPRHLIKEKRETATLKCYPIPRHDTVYWYQQGPGQDPQFLISFYEKMQSDKGSIPDRFSAQQFSDYHSELNMSSLELGDSALYFCASSTGQGRSAEQFFGPGTRLTVL.